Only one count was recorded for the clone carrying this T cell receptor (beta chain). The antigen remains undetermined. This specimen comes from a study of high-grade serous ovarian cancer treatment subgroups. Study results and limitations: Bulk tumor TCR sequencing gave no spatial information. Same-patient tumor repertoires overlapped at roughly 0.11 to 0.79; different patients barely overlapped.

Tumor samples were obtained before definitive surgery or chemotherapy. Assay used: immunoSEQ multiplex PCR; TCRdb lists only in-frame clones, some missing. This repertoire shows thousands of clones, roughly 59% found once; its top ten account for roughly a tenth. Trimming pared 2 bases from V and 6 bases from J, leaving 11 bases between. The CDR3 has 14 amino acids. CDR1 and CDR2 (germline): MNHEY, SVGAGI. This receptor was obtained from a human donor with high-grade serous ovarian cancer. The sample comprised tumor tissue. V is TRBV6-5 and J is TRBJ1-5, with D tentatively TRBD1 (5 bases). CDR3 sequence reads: CASSYAGASQPQHF. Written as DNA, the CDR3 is TGTGCCAGCAGTTACGCCGGGGCCAGTCAGCCCCAGCATTTT.